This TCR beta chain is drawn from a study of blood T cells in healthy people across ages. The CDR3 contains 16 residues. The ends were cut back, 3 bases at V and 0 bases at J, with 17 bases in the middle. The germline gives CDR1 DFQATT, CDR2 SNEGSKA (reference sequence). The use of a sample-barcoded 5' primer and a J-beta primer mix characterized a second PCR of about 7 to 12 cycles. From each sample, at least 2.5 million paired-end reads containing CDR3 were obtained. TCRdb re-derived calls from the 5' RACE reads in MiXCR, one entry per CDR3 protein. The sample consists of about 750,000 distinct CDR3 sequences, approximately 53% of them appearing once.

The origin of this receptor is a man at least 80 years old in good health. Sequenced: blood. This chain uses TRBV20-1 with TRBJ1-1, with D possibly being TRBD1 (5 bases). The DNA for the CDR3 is TGCAGTGCTAGGGGATTTGGACAAGGGATGAACACTGAAGCTTTCTTT. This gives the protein CSARGFGQGMNTEAFF.